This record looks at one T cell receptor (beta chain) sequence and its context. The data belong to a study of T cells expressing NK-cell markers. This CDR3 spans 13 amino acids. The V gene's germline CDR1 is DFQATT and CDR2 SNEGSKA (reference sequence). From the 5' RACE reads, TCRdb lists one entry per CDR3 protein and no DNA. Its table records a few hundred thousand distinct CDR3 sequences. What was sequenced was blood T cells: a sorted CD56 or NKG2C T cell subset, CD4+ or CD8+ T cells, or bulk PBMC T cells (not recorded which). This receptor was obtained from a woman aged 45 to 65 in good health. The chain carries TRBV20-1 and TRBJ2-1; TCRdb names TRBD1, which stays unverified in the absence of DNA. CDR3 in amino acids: CSASGRTYNEQFF.